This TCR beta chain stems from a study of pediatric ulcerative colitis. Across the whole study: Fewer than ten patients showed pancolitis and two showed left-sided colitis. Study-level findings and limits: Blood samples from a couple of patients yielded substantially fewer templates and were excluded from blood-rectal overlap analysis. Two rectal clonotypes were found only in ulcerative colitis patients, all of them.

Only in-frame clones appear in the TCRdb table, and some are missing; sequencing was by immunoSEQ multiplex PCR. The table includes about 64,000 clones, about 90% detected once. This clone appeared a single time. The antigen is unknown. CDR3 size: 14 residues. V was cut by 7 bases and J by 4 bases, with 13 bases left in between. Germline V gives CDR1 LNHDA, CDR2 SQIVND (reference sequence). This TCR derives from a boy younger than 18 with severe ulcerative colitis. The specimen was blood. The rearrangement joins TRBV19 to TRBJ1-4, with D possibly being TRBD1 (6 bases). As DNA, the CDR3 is TGTGCCAGTACATACAGGGTGGATAATGAAAAACTGTTTTTT. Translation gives CASTYRVDNEKLFF.